Here is one TCR beta chain with its context. The data were produced by immunoSEQ multiplex PCR, yet TCRdb's version contains in-frame clones alone and is incomplete. The data show around 230,000 clones, over 90% seen once. The record originates from a study of control samples from healthy donors and cancer patients. The CDR3 runs 15 residues. Germline-derived CDR1 and CDR2 are SGHTA and FQGNSA. V was cut by 5 bases and J by 6 bases, with 18 bases left in between. The chain links TRBV7-2 to TRBJ2-3, with a possible D match to TRBD1 (5 bases). The specimen was blood. The clonotype was recovered from a man aged 45 to 65 in good health. The CDR3 here is CASSPWGRVSDTQYF. CDR3 sequence (DNA): TGTGCCAGCAGCCCTTGGGGCAGGGTGTCGGATACGCAGTATTTT.